This TCR beta chain was documented in a study of blood T cells in healthy people across ages. Overall study: About one barcoded TCR beta cDNA was captured per two T cells. Whole-study results and caveats: Using unsorted PBMCs precluded a conclusive naive versus antigen-experienced comparison.

A word on this clonotype: No antigen is known for it. A read error may account for a junction end that differs from germline.

CDR1 and CDR2 (germline): SGHAT, FQNNGV. This CDR3 spans 17 amino acids. Next came a second PCR, run for about 7 to 12 cycles, which used a sample-barcoded 5' primer along with a J-beta primer mix. Each TCR beta cDNA got a 12-nucleotide random molecular identifier. Via MiXCR, TCRdb re-called the 5' RACE reads, giving one row per CDR3 protein. Among 250,000 to 300,000 distinct CDR3 sequences listed, 25% to 30% were seen once. The V gene is TRBV11-2, the J gene TRBJ2-7; 7 bases fit TRBD2. Sequencing input: blood. This sequence was found in a woman in her 70s in good health. CDR3 DNA sequence: TGTGCCGGCAGCTTAGAAAGAGGAGCTAGCGGATCCTACGAGCAGTACTTC. Translating it yields CAGSLERGASGSYEQYF.